The 25 T cell receptor beta chains presented below share a single source sample, sequenced in a study of blood T cell repertoires in COVID-19. Libraries were prepared by immunoSEQ multiplex PCR; TCRdb keeps only in-frame clonotypes and omits some of them. The table lists roughly 200,000 clones, 60% to 85% of them singletons, with roughly 8.8% in the top ten. The sequencing sample was made of peripheral blood. All receptors derive from a woman in her forties or fifties with active or convalescent COVID-19.

The CDR3 bases are TGTGCCTGGAGCAGGGCCAGAGGATACGAGCAGTACTTC. It translates to CAWSRARGYEQYF. V is TRBV30 and J is TRBJ2-7; D may be TRBD1 (5 bases). With 3 bases removed from V and 4 bases from J, the gap between germline ends came to 13 bases. Per germline, CDR1 GTSNPN and CDR2 SVGIG (reference sequence). The CDR3 consists of 13 residues. The whole variable domain, filled in from reference TRBV30 and TRBJ2-7, reads SQTIHQWPATLVQPVGSPLSLECTVEGTSNPNLYWYRQAAGRGLQLLFYSVGIGQISSEVPQNLSASRPQDRQFILSSKKLLLSDSGFYLCAWSRARGYEQYFGPGTRLTVT.

In nucleotides, the CDR3 is TGTGCCATCCTACCGGAGGCCGATGGCTACACCTTC. Protein product: CAILPEADGYTF. V gene TRBV19 combines with J gene TRBJ1-2; D is unclear. Germline CDR1 LNHDA, CDR2 SQIVND (reference sequence). V lost 10 bases and J 6 bases, leaving 15 bases between the germline ends. The CDR3 is 12 residues long.

The CDR3 sequence: CATSNSGGDFNEQFF. In nucleotides, the CDR3 is TGTGCCACCAGTAACAGCGGGGGAGACTTTAATGAGCAGTTCTTC. V is TRBV24-1 and J is TRBJ2-1; TRBD2 matches 8 bases. Germline CDR1 KGHDR, CDR2 SFDVKD. There are 15 residues in the CDR3. After removal of 6 bases from V and 7 bases from J, the junction contained 10 bases not matched to a gene.

This clone appeared a single time. The chain links TRBV28 to TRBJ2-3; D might be TRBD2 (6 bases). The CDR3 runs to 12 residues. V was pared by 8 bases and J by 7 bases, with 13 bases between. Germline CDR1 and CDR2: MDHEN and SYDVKM. The CDR3 sequence is CASPAGGYTQYF. The DNA for the CDR3 is TGTGCCAGCCCGGCTGGGGGGTATACGCAGTATTTT.

The chain employs TRBV6-5 and TRBJ1-5; D gene unclear. CDR3 size: 13 residues. The germline V gene encodes CDR1 MNHEY and CDR2 SVGAGI. V lost 2 bases to trimming and J lost 4 bases, with 6 bases between them. CDR3 bases: TGTGCCAGCAGTTACCAAGAGAATCAGCCCCAGCATTTT. This encodes CASSYQENQPQHF.

The chain joins TRBV30 to TRBJ2-3; D unclear. CDR1 is GTSNPN, CDR2 SVGIG, per germline (reference sequence). CDR3 length: 13 amino acids. V was shortened by 6 bases and J by 2 bases, with 12 bases between the two germline ends. CDR3 protein: CACDERFTDTQYF. CDR3 nucleotide sequence: TGTGCCTGTGATGAGAGGTTCACAGATACGCAGTATTTT.

The sample holds a few counts of this clone. The V gene is TRBV7-8, the J gene TRBJ2-1; possibly TRBD1 for D (6 bases). The V end lost 5 bases, the J end lost 10 bases, and 9 bases lay between the germline ends. The CDR3 totals 11 residues. Germline-derived CDR1 and CDR2 are SGHVS and FQNEAQ. CDR3 amino acids: CASSVGTEQFF. DNA of the CDR3: TGTGCCAGCAGCGTGGGGACAGAGCAGTTCTTC.

This clone was detected once. The chain uses TRBV30 and TRBJ1-6; D possibly corresponds to TRBD1 (6 bases). This CDR3 is 13 amino acids long. The V gene's germline CDR1 is GTSNPN and CDR2 SVGIG (reference sequence). The V gene lost 8 bases and the J gene lost 7 bases, with 15 bases spanning the gap. The DNA of the CDR3 is TGTGCCGGGGAGGGGGTACGGAATTCACCCCTCCACTTT. Translation gives CAGEGVRNSPLHF.

The DNA of the CDR3 is TGTGCCAGCAGCCCCGGACCTGGGCAGGGGCCCACCGGGGAGCTGTTTTTT. Translation gives CASSPGPGQGPTGELFF. The chain uses TRBV7-3 and TRBJ2-2; D perhaps matches TRBD1 (6 bases). This CDR3 has 17 residues. Between the trimmed V and J ends, which lost 5 bases and 4 bases, there was a span of 20 bases. Germline lookup yields CDR1 SGHTA and CDR2 FQGTGA.

The rearrangement uses TRBV3-1 (or the pseudogene TRBV3-2) and TRBJ2-1, with TRBD2 matching over 8 bases. With 0 bases clipped from V and 8 bases from J, the junction kept 12 bases outside the gene matches. The CDR3 has 17 amino acids. CDR1 is LGHDT, CDR2 YNNKEL, per germline (reference sequence). The CDR3 sequence: CASSQDRAGVPGDEQFF. The CDR3 bases are TGTGCCAGCAGCCAAGACCGAGCGGGGGTGCCTGGGGATGAGCAGTTCTTC.

The chain combines TRBV27 with TRBJ2-1; D perhaps matches TRBD2 (5 bases). CDR3 length: 14 residues. V was shortened by 6 bases and J by 7 bases, with 16 bases between the two germline ends. Germline CDR1 reads MNHEY; CDR2 reads SMNVEV (reference sequence). The CDR3 sequence: CASSSRASGNEQFF. Written as DNA, the CDR3 is TGTGCCAGCAGCTCACGGGCCTCGGGGAATGAGCAGTTCTTC.

The chain carries TRBV30 and TRBJ1-6, with D perhaps matching TRBD1 (6 bases). There are 16 residues in the CDR3. Germline assignment: CDR1 GTSNPN and CDR2 SVGIG (reference sequence). V gave up 4 bases and J gave up 0 bases, with 13 bases separating them. The DNA of the CDR3 is TGTGCCTGGAATCAAGGGGGAAGCTCCTATAATTCACCCCTCCACTTT. Translated, it gives CAWNQGGSSYNSPLHF.

The J gene is TRBJ1-1, the V gene TRBV28, with TRBD1 matching over 9 bases. V trimming: 5 bases; J trimming: 3 bases; junction bases outside the gene matches: 19. The CDR3 has 19 residues. CDR1 is MDHEN and CDR2 is SYDVKM in the germline V gene. CDR3 in amino acids: CASSIRPGQGIHWYTEAFF. The CDR3 DNA reads TGTGCCAGCAGTATAAGACCGGGACAGGGTATTCATTGGTACACTGAAGCTTTCTTT.

This chain connects TRBV6-2 or TRBV6-3 to TRBJ1-1; 7 positions match TRBD1. With 4 bases clipped from V and 1 base from J, the junction kept 6 bases outside the gene matches. The CDR3 sequence is 15 residues long. CDR1 MNHEY and CDR2 SVGEGT come from the germline V gene. The CDR3 DNA reads as TGTGCCAGCAGTTTCGGACAGGCCCCGAACACTGAAGCTTTCTTT. This translates into CASSFGQAPNTEAFF.

The rearrangement uses TRBV29-1 and TRBJ1-3, with 9 bases aligning to TRBD1. CDR3 length: 15 residues. The V segment lost 7 bases and the J segment 0 bases; nucleotides outside the gene matches: 7. Per the germline V gene, CDR1 is SQVTM and CDR2 is ANQGSEA. The chain's CDR3 is CSARTGVDSGNTIYF. The CDR3 coding sequence is TGCAGCGCCCGGACAGGGGTAGACTCTGGAAACACCATATATTTT.

This clone was seen only a few times. The chain employs TRBV3-1 (or the pseudogene TRBV3-2) and TRBJ2-6; weak D call: TRBD1 (5 bases). The CDR3 is made up of 18 amino acids. The ends were cut back, 4 bases at V and 0 bases at J, with 16 bases in the middle. Germline CDR1 LGHDT, CDR2 YNNKEL (reference sequence). CDR3 residues: CASSLGAPMGSGANVLTF. CDR3 nucleotides: TGTGCCAGCAGCCTAGGGGCCCCAATGGGCTCTGGGGCCAACGTCCTGACTTTC.

V gene TRBV30 combines with J gene TRBJ1-2; the D gene is possibly TRBD1 (5 bases). The CDR3 length is 14 residues. Germline CDR1 and CDR2: GTSNPN and SVGIG (reference sequence). Between the trimmed V and J ends, which lost 5 bases and 4 bases, there was a span of 17 bases. The chain's CDR3 is CAWGRQGSFYGYTF. CDR3 nucleotides: TGTGCCTGGGGCAGGCAGGGTTCTTTCTATGGCTACACCTTC.

The chain has TRBV2 and TRBJ2-7; TRBD1 agrees at 9 bases. The CDR3 contains 14 residues. With V trimmed by 7 bases and J by 5 bases, 9 bases remained unmatched. Germline CDR1 reads SNHLY; CDR2 reads FYNNEI. This CDR3 is CASTRTGEGDEQYF. Here the CDR3 DNA reads TGTGCCAGCACCCGGACAGGGGAAGGGGACGAGCAGTACTTC.

This clone showed up just once. This chain links TRBV30 with TRBJ2-3; D is unclear. V lost 5 bases to trimming and J lost 2 bases, with 20 bases between them. Germline V gene data show CDR1 as GTSNPN and CDR2 as SVGIG (reference sequence). The CDR3 length is 16 residues. The CDR3 region has the DNA TGTGCCTGGCAAAGAGTGGTGATCTATTCCACAGATACGCAGTATTTT. Protein: CAWQRVVIYSTDTQYF.

The chain employs TRBV21-1 and TRBJ2-5; whether TRBD1, the table's D call, matches the DNA was not checked. TRBV21-1 is described as a pseudogene. The CDR3 contains 15 residues. The CDR3 here is CASSNQGIWQETQYF. CDR3 nucleotides: TGTGCCAGCAGCAATCAGGGCATTTGGCAAGAGACCCAGTACTTC.

The rearrangement joins TRBV19 to TRBJ2-5; no firm D call. V lost 5 bases and J lost 0, with 16 bases in between. Germline V gene sequence: CDR1 LNHDA, CDR2 SQIVND (reference sequence). The CDR3 loop spans 16 amino acids. CDR3 DNA: TGTGCCAGTAGTCCCCCCGGAGTACTTAACCAAGAGACCCAGTACTTC. Encoded protein: CASSPPGVLNQETQYF.

The chain joins TRBV7-2 to TRBJ2-7; 8 nucleotides line up with TRBD1. Germline V lookup: CDR1 SGHTA, CDR2 FQGNSA. The CDR3 has 14 residues. Germline trimming cut 4 bases from V and 4 bases from J; bases unmatched to any gene: 6. The CDR3 loop is CASSSTGEAYEQYF. CDR3 in DNA: TGTGCCAGCAGCTCGACAGGGGAGGCGTACGAGCAGTACTTC. Combining the CDR3 with reference TRBV7-2 and TRBJ2-7 gives the whole variable domain GAGVSQSPSNKVTEKGKDVELRCDPISGHTALYWYRQSLGQGLEFLIYFQGNSAPDKSGLPSDRFSAERTGGSVSTLTIQRTQQEDSAVYLCASSSTGEAYEQYFGPGTRLTVT.

CDR3 sequence (DNA): TGCAGCGTTGATGTGGGGCCTGAAGCTTTCTTT. This gives the protein CSVDVGPEAFF. The chain is built from TRBV29-1 and TRBJ1-1; weak D call: TRBD1 (5 bases). Germline values: CDR1 SQVTM, CDR2 ANQGSEA. V was shortened by 3 bases and J by 6 bases, with 8 bases between the two germline ends. The length of the CDR3 is 11 residues. Combining the CDR3 with reference TRBV29-1 and TRBJ1-1 gives the whole variable domain SAVISQKPSRDICQRGTSLTIQCQVDSQVTMMFWYRQQPGQSLTLIATANQGSEATYESGFVIDKFPISRPNLTFSTLTVSNMSPEDSSIYLCSVDVGPEAFFGQGTRLTVV.

In this sample, this clone turned up once. This rearrangement joins TRBV5-1 to TRBJ1-1, with a possible D match to TRBD1 (5 bases). The CDR3 length is 14 residues. V gave up 2 bases and J gave up 4 bases, with 12 bases separating them. Germline CDR1 and CDR2: SGHRS and YFSETQ. Here the CDR3 DNA reads TGCGCCAGCAGCTTACTTGGGGGAGGCACTGAAGCTTTCTTT. It encodes CASSLLGGGTEAFF.

V is TRBV21-1 and J is TRBJ1-6. TRBV21-1 is noted as a pseudogene. The CDR3 contains 15 residues. The chain's CDR3 is CASSKARRTNSPLHF. Written as DNA, the CDR3 is TGTGCCAGCAGCAAAGCTCGGAGGACCAATTCACCCCTCCACTTT.